Shown below are 25 T cell receptor beta chains from a single sample sequenced in a study of early T cells in non-severe SARS-CoV-2 infection. A single record per CDR3 protein comes from TCRdb applying MiXCR to the 5' RACE reads. Here the sample spans 56,000 or so distinct CDR3 sequences, less than 9.5% being singletons. The sequenced sample was whole blood. The receptor source for this set is an adult who was a healthcare worker with PCR-confirmed SARS-CoV-2 infection or an uninfected control (not recorded which).

This rearrangement joins TRBV7-9 to TRBJ2-7; D may be TRBD2 (6 bases). The germline gives CDR1 SEHNR, CDR2 FQNEAQ (reference sequence). V lost 4 bases to trimming and J lost 7 bases, with 17 bases between them. The CDR3 spans 14 residues. CDR3 sequence (DNA): TGTGCCAGCAGCTCATGGGACGGGAGTAGAGAGCAGTACTTC. It is translated as CASSSWDGSREQYF.

The CDR3 bases are TGTGCCAGCAGTACACTGGGGGTAGGGGGTCAGCCCCAGCATTTT. It translates to CASSTLGVGGQPQHF. The chain uses TRBV6-2 or TRBV6-3 and TRBJ1-5, with D possibly TRBD1 on 6 matching bases. CDR1 is MNHEY, CDR2 SVGEGT, per germline. The CDR3 runs 15 residues. V lost 5 bases to trimming and J lost 6 bases, with 17 bases between them.

This chain uses TRBV28 with TRBJ1-5; D is possibly TRBD1 (6 bases). The CDR3 totals 14 residues. Germline-derived CDR1 and CDR2 are MDHEN and SYDVKM. The V end lost 6 bases, the J end lost 8 bases, and 17 bases lay between the germline ends. CDR3: CASRRTGTPKPQHF. The CDR3 DNA is TGTGCCAGCAGAAGAACCGGGACACCGAAGCCCCAGCATTTT.

The CDR3 DNA is TGTGCCAGCAGTTACTCCAGGGGAGCCCGCTACGAGCAGTACTTC. It encodes CASSYSRGARYEQYF. The chain is built from TRBV6-5 and TRBJ2-7, with a possible D match to TRBD1 (6 bases). V lost 0 bases and J lost 3, with 12 bases in between. The CDR3 is made up of 15 amino acids. Germline CDR1 reads MNHEY; CDR2 reads SVGAGI.

This chain uses TRBV12-3 or TRBV12-4 with TRBJ2-7; D is unresolved. Trimming took off 5 bases at V and 4 bases at J, with 12 bases between the two ends. The CDR3 consists of 13 residues. CDR3 DNA: TGTGCCAGCAGTCATGGGATCCCATACGAGCAGTACTTC. This translates into CASSHGIPYEQYF.

There are many counts of this clonotype. V is TRBV9 and J is TRBJ2-1; perhaps TRBD2 as D (5 bases). V lost 0 bases, J lost 3 bases, and 10 bases lay in between. The CDR3 contains 15 residues. Germline V gene sequence: CDR1 SGDLS, CDR2 YYNGEE. CDR3 protein: CASSVGGRRYNEQFF. CDR3 nucleotides: TGTGCCAGCAGCGTAGGAGGGCGCCGCTACAATGAGCAGTTCTTC.

This clonotype was counted between two and nine times. This sequence joins TRBV6-5 and TRBJ2-3; possible D gene TRBD2, 5 bases. V dropped 0 bases and J dropped 8 bases, with 18 bases sitting between them. Germline V gene lookup returns CDR1 MNHEY and CDR2 SVGAGI. This CDR3 contains 16 residues. CDR3 region: CASSYSVRAAAVTQYF. Here the CDR3 DNA reads TGTGCCAGCAGTTACTCGGTGCGGGCCGCAGCGGTTACGCAGTATTTT.

Only a few counts were recorded for this clonotype. The V gene is TRBV2, the J gene TRBJ2-7, with a possible D match to TRBD2 (6 bases). CDR3 length: 13 amino acids. The V gene's germline CDR1 is SNHLY and CDR2 FYNNEI. The V end was cut by 3 bases, the J end by 5 bases, with 11 bases between. CDR3 protein: CASSDWGDDEQYF. The DNA for the CDR3 is TGTGCCAGCAGTGATTGGGGGGATGACGAGCAGTACTTC.

V usage is TRBV5-1 and J usage is TRBJ2-2; 7 bases align to TRBD1. The germline V gene has CDR1 SGHRS and CDR2 YFSETQ. The CDR3 loop spans 15 amino acids. V lost 2 bases, J lost 7 bases, and 8 bases stayed unmatched. CDR3 sequence: CASSLGGKESGELFF. The DNA for the CDR3 is TGCGCCAGCAGCTTAGGGGGCAAAGAAAGCGGGGAGCTGTTTTTT.

The J gene is TRBJ1-4, the V gene TRBV5-1; 7 bases fit TRBD1. This CDR3 has 15 amino acids. CDR1 SGHRS and CDR2 YFSETQ come from the germline V gene. V lost 4 bases, J lost 4 bases, and 7 bases stayed unmatched. CDR3 sequence reads: CASSTTGTFNEKLFF. The CDR3 region has the DNA TGCGCCAGCAGCACGACAGGGACTTTTAATGAAAAACTGTTTTTT.

This clonotype was counted a few times. The rearrangement uses TRBV28 and TRBJ2-1, with TRBD1 matching 8 bases. CDR3 length: 15 amino acids. The ends lost 4 bases at V and 6 bases at J; junction bases unmatched: 8. Germline loops: CDR1 MDHEN, CDR2 SYDVKM. The CDR3 sequence is CASSSPGQGGNEQFF. The CDR3 nucleotides are TGTGCCAGCAGTTCGCCCGGACAGGGAGGCAATGAGCAGTTCTTC.

The CDR3 nucleotides read TGTGCCAGCCCTAAACCGGGCCGTAAAAGGAGCACTGAAGCTTTCTTT. Its translation is CASPKPGRKRSTEAFF. The J gene is TRBJ1-1, the V gene TRBV7-2; D gene unclear. Trimming shortened V by 8 bases and J by 4 bases, and 23 bases separated the two germline ends. Germline V gene data show CDR1 as SGHTA and CDR2 as FQGNSA. The CDR3 has 16 amino acids.

This clonotype was counted at least ten times. This chain joins TRBV6-1 and TRBJ1-5, with 7 positions matching TRBD1. Germline CDR1 MNHNS, CDR2 SASEGT. CDR3 length: 18 residues. Germline trimming cut 2 bases from V and 0 bases from J; bases unmatched to any gene: 10. The CDR3 spells CASSEPRTGPYSNQPQHF. The CDR3 DNA reads as TGTGCCAGCAGTGAACCTCGGACAGGACCTTATAGCAATCAGCCCCAGCATTTT.

The genes are TRBV20-1 and TRBJ2-1, with D possibly matching TRBD2 (5 bases). The CDR3 sequence is 11 residues long. Germline assignment: CDR1 DFQATT and CDR2 SNEGSKA (reference sequence). Trimming left V 6 bases short and J 9 bases short, with 12 bases between. The CDR3 DNA reads TGCAGTGCGACACGCGGGCTTGAGCAGTTCTTC. Translating it yields CSATRGLEQFF.

This chain links TRBV5-5 with TRBJ1-2; weak D call: TRBD1 (5 bases). Per the germline V gene, CDR1 is SGHKS and CDR2 is YYEKEE (reference sequence). V gave up 0 bases and J gave up 4 bases, with 10 bases separating them. This CDR3 has 14 amino acids. CDR3 residues: CASSLEGTSYGYTF. CDR3 bases: TGTGCCAGCAGCTTGGAGGGGACCTCCTATGGCTACACCTTC.

This clonotype has ten or more counts. This CDR3 reads CASSLARRTRAGELFF. The CDR3 DNA is TGTGCCAGCAGTTTAGCGCGGAGGACTCGGGCCGGGGAGCTGTTTTTT. The rearrangement joins TRBV12-3 or TRBV12-4 to TRBJ2-2; a possible D gene is TRBD2 (5 bases). V was pared by 0 bases and J by 6 bases, with 14 bases between. This CDR3 is 16 amino acids long.

This clonotype was seen at least ten times. The rearrangement links TRBV11-2 to TRBJ2-7; the match to TRBD2 covers 9 bases. After removal of 2 bases from V and 0 bases from J, the junction contained 8 bases not matched to a gene. The CDR3 is 17 amino acids. In germline, CDR1 is SGHAT, CDR2 FQNNGV. CDR3 sequence: CASSLLSHSGSSYEQYF. The CDR3 bases are TGTGCCAGCAGCTTACTTTCCCATAGCGGGAGCTCCTACGAGCAGTACTTC.

This CDR3 is CASADRDNYNEQFF. Here the CDR3 DNA reads TGCGCCAGCGCCGATCGGGACAACTACAATGAGCAGTTCTTC. The rearrangement links TRBV5-1 to TRBJ2-1, with a tentative D call TRBD1 (6 bases). The V end lost 7 bases, the J end lost 3 bases, and 14 bases lay between the germline ends. Germline V gene sequence: CDR1 SGHRS, CDR2 YFSETQ. The CDR3 extends over 14 amino acids.

This clonotype was recorded a few times. The chain carries TRBV2 and TRBJ2-7; D possibly corresponds to TRBD2 (6 bases). V lost 4 bases and J lost 3, with 10 bases in between. CDR3 length: 13 amino acids. From germline, CDR1 is SNHLY and CDR2 FYNNEI. CDR3 residues: CASSGGLHYEQYF. CDR3 nucleotide sequence: TGTGCCAGCAGTGGGGGACTCCACTACGAGCAGTACTTC.

The chain joins TRBV28 to TRBJ2-3; D unclear. The germline V gene encodes CDR1 MDHEN and CDR2 SYDVKM. The V end was cut by 3 bases, the J end by 1 base, with 8 bases between. The CDR3 has 14 residues. CDR3: CASSFGMGTDTQYF. The CDR3 DNA sequence: TGTGCCAGCAGTTTTGGGATGGGCACAGATACGCAGTATTTT.

This clonotype was counted only a few times. The chain uses TRBV7-9 and TRBJ2-7; D uncertain. Germline CDR1 and CDR2: SEHNR and FQNEAQ (reference sequence). V was clipped by 8 bases and J by 3 bases, with 14 bases between them. This CDR3 comprises 13 residues. CDR3 coding DNA: TGTGCCAGCTCCAGGACGGGCAACTACGAGCAGTACTTC. Its translation is CASSRTGNYEQYF.

This clonotype showed up just a few times. This rearrangement joins TRBV14 to TRBJ2-1; 10 bases map to TRBD2. V gave up 0 bases and J gave up 10 bases; unmatched junction bases: 6. The CDR3 loop spans 15 amino acids. Germline assignment: CDR1 SGHDN and CDR2 FVKESK. The CDR3 DNA follows: TGTGCCAGCAGCCAAGATCGGGCTAGCGGGGGAGAGCAGTTCTTC. It encodes CASSQDRASGGEQFF.

There are many counts of this clonotype. It may be a read error: a sequence one base away is much more abundant. The V and J genes are TRBV30 and TRBJ1-1; D gene uncertain. CDR3 length: 12 amino acids. CDR1 is GTSNPN, CDR2 SVGIG, per germline (reference sequence). CDR3 in amino acids: CAWRTGNTEVFF. Here the CDR3 DNA reads TGTGCCTGGCGGACGGGGAACACTGAAGTTTTCTTT. Combining the CDR3 with reference TRBV30 and TRBJ1-1 gives the whole variable domain SQTIHQWPATLVQPVGSPLSLECTVEGTSNPNLYWYRQAAGRGLQLLFYSVGIGQISSEVPQNLSASRPQDRQFILSSKKLLLSDSGFYLCAWRTGNTEVFFGQGTRLTVV.

The chain has TRBV7-2 and TRBJ2-2; D call uncertain. The germline gives CDR1 SGHTA, CDR2 FQGNSA. Trimming took off 5 bases at V and 7 bases at J, with 8 bases between the two ends. The CDR3 covers 12 residues. The CDR3 reads CASSGVVGELFF. CDR3 bases: TGTGCCAGCAGCGGGGTGGTCGGGGAGCTGTTTTTT. The whole variable domain, remainder taken from reference TRBV7-2 and TRBJ2-2, is GAGVSQSPSNKVTEKGKDVELRCDPISGHTALYWYRQSLGQGLEFLIYFQGNSAPDKSGLPSDRFSAERTGGSVSTLTIQRTQQEDSAVYLCASSGVVGELFFGEGSRLTVL.

This chain joins TRBV11-2 and TRBJ2-7, with D maybe TRBD1 (6 bases). V gave up 5 bases and J gave up 2 bases, with 13 bases separating them. Germline lookup yields CDR1 SGHAT and CDR2 FQNNGV. This CDR3 comprises 14 residues. The CDR3 nucleotides are TGTGCCAGCAGCGACAGGAGGTTTGCCTACGAGCAGTACTTC. Its translation: CASSDRRFAYEQYF. The entire variable domain, with the rest obtained from reference TRBV11-2 and TRBJ2-7, is as follows: EAGVAQSPRYKIIEKRQSVAFWCNPISGHATLYWYQQILGQGPKLLIQFQNNGVVDDSQLPKDRFSAERLKGVDSTLKIQPAKLEDSAVYLCASSDRRFAYEQYFGPGTRLTVT.